The present entry profiles one TCR beta chain with its context. During its preparation, the TCRbeta library received unique molecular identifiers. TCRdb processed the PCR reads anew with MiXCR; each CDR3 protein has one entry. The sample carries some 500,000 distinct CDR3 sequences, around 20% recorded once. This sample was included in a study of T-cell reconstitution after alpha-beta-depleted transplantation in children. This CDR3 is 12 amino acids long. V dropped 3 bases and J dropped 2 bases, with 6 bases sitting between them. From germline, CDR1 is SGHRS and CDR2 YFSETQ. This specimen consisted of PBMCs from the stem cell graft donor, obtained from the stem cell graft. This sequence originates from a human donor who donated a stem cell graft to a child with acute lymphoblastic leukemia. V gene TRBV5-1 combines with J gene TRBJ2-7; no definite D call. CDR3 DNA sequence: TGCGCCAGCAGCTCACAAACCTACGAGCAGTACTTC. Its protein product is CASSSQTYEQYF.